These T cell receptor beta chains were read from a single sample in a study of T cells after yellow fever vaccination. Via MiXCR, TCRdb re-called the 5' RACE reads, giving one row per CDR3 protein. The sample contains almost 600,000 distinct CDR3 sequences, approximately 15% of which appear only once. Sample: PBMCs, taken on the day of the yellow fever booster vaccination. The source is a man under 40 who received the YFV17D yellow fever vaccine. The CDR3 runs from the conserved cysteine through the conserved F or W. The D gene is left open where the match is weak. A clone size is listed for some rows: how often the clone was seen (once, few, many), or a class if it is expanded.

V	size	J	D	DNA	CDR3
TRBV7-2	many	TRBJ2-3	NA	TGTGCCAGCAGCTCTAGCCCGGGGTTCACAGATACGCAGTATTTT	CASSSSPGFTDTQYF
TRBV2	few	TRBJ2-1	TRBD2	TGTGCCAGCAGTGCTAGCGGGAGATCTGGTGAGCAGTTCTTC	CASSASGRSGEQFF
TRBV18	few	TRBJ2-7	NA	TGTGCCAGCTCACCAAGCCCCCTCGAGCAGTACTTC	CASSPSPLEQYF
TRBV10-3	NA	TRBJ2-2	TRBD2	TGTGCCATCACGGCGGGAGAGGGAACCGGGGAGCTGTTTTTT	CAITAGEGTGELFF
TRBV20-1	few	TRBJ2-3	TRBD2	TGCAGTGCCCCCGAACTAGCGGGAGTTCGGACAGATACGCAGTATTTT	CSAPELAGVRTDTQYF
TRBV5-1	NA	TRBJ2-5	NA	TGCGCCAGCAGCTCGTCGAGCTATTTGGATGTGGAGACCCAGTACTTC	CASSSSSYLDVETQYF
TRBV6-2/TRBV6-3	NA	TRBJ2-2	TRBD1	TGTGCCAGCAGTTACCCTCGACAGGGGGCGACTACCGGGGAGCTGTTTTTT	CASSYPRQGATTGELFF
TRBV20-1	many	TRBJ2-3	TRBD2	TGCAGTGCTAGCCGACTAGCGGGTGTCACAGCAGATACGCAGTATTTT	CSASRLAGVTADTQYF
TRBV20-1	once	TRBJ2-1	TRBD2	TGCAGTGCCCCGACTAGCGGGAATGAGCAGTTCTTC	CSAPTSGNEQFF
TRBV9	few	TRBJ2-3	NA	TGTGCCAGCAGCGTAGAAGGTCACGCGGGCACAGATACGCAGTATTTT	CASSVEGHAGTDTQYF
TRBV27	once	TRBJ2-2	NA	TGTGCCAGCAGTATTTCCCCAGGGGGGGACGGGGAGCTGTTTTTT	CASSISPGGDGELFF
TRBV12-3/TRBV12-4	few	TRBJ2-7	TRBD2	TGTGCCAGCAGTGTTACTTTAGGAGCGGGAGGGCCCGGGCAGTACTTC	CASSVTLGAGGPGQYF
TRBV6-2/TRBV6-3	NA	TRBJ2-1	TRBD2	TGTGCCAGCAGTTACCTCGTACTAGCGGAGGATGAGCAGTTCTTC	CASSYLVLAEDEQFF
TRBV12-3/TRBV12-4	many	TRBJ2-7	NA	TGTGCCAGCAGTTTAACCGGGATGGGGGGCGAGCAGTACTTC	CASSLTGMGGEQYF
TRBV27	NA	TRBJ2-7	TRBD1	TGTGCCAGCAGTCGACAGGGGGTGTCCTACGAGCAGTACTTC	CASSRQGVSYEQYF
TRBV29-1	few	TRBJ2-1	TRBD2	TGCAGCGTTGAAGGCCTAGCGGTTGAGCAGTTCTTC	CSVEGLAVEQFF
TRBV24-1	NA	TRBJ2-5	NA	TGTGCCACCAGTGATAACCAGGGATCCTTGGAGACCCAGTACTTC	CATSDNQGSLETQYF
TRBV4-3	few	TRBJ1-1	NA	TGCGCCAGCAGCCAAGCCATGGGGGTGAACACTGAAGCTTTCTTT	CASSQAMGVNTEAFF
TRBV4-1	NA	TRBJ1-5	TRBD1	TGCGCCAGCAGCCAAGAAAGACAGGGGCAGTCTAATCAGCCCCAGCATTTT	CASSQERQGQSNQPQHF
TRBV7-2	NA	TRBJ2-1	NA	TGTGCCAGCAGCTTAGCTAGCGGCCTAAACAATGAGCAGTTCTTC	CASSLASGLNNEQFF
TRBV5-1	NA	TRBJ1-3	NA	TGCGCCAGCAGCTTGGATGGAGGCGGCACCATATATTTT	CASSLDGGGTIYF
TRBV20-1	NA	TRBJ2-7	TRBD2	TGCAGTGCTCCCCAGTTGGCACTAGCGGGGACCTACGAGCAGTACTTC	CSAPQLALAGTYEQYF
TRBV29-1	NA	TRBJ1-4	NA	TGCAGCGCAAAGGGACCGAATGAAAAACTGTTTTTT	CSAKGPNEKLFF
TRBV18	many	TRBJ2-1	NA	TGTGCCAGCTCACCAAGACTCTCAAGGCAGTTCTTC	CASSPRLSRQFF
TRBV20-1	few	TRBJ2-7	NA	TGCAGTGCTCGAGATACAGGTCAGGAGTACTTC	CSARDTGQEYF
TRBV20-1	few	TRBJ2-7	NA	TGCAGTGCTAGAGGAATAAGAGACGAGCAGTACTTC	CSARGIRDEQYF
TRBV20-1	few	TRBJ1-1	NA	TGCAGTGCTATGGGGCAGCTCTTTTTGAACACTGAAGCTTTCTTT	CSAMGQLFLNTEAFF
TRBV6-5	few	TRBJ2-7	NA	TGTGCCAGCAGTTACTCCGCCTTTTACTACGAGCAGTACTTC	CASSYSAFYYEQYF